This T cell receptor (beta chain) was identified in a study of T cells in Graves' hyperthyroidism and ophthalmopathy. Whole-study findings and limits: Blood shared most expanded thyroid clonotypes above 0.001.

Regions amplified from RNA transcripts were the TCR beta CDR3 regions. RT-PCR in the first round (using the HTBI primer set) targeted the TCR CDR3. TCRdb fed the multiplex PCR reads into MiXCR, producing one record per CDR3 protein. The sample includes over 450,000 distinct CDR3 sequences, about 15% seen only once; the top ten take around a sixth. This clonotype was seen a few times. Its antigen is unknown. Looked up from germline, CDR1 is DFQATT and CDR2 is SNEGSKA (reference sequence). Trimming took 1 base from V and 4 from J, leaving 7 bases between them. The CDR3 spans 13 residues. The chain carries TRBV20-1 and TRBJ1-4, with D tentatively TRBD1 (5 bases). The receptor was isolated from a woman aged 18-30 years with Graves' hyperthyroidism. Source material: blood. The CDR3 loop is CSARARVNEKLFF. CDR3 in DNA: TGCAGTGCTAGAGCCAGGGTTAATGAAAAACTGTTTTTT.